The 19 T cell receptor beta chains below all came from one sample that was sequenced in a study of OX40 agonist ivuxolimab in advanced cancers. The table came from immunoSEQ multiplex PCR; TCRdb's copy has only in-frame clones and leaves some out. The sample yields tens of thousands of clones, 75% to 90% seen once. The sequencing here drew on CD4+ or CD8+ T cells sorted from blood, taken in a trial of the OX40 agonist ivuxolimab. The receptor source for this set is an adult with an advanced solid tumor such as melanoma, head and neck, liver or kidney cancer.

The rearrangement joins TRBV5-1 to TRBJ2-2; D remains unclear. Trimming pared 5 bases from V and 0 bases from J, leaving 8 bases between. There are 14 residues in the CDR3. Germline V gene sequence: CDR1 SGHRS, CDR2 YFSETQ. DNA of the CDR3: TGCGCCAGCAGGGGTAGCACGAACACCGGGGAGCTGTTTTTT. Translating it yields CASRGSTNTGELFF.

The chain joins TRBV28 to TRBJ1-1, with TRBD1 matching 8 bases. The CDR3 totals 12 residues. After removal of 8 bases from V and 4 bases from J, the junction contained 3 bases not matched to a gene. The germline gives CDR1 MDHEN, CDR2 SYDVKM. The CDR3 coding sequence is TGTGCCAGCCAGGGGGCTGGCACTGAAGCTTTCTTT. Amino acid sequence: CASQGAGTEAFF.

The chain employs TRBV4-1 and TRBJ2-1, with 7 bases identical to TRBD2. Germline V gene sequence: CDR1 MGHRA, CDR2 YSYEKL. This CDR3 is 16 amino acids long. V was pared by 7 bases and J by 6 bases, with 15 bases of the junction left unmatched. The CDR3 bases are TGCGCCAGCACCCCTGACCCGGGGAGGGCCCGCAATGAGCAGTTCTTC. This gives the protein CASTPDPGRARNEQFF.

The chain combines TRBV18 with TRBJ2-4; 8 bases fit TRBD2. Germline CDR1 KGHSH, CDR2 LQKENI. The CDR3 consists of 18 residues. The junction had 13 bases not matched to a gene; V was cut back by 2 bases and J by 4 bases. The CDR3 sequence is CASSPYRTSGGDKNIQYF. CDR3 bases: TGTGCCAGCTCACCATACAGAACTAGCGGAGGGGATAAAAACATTCAGTACTTC.

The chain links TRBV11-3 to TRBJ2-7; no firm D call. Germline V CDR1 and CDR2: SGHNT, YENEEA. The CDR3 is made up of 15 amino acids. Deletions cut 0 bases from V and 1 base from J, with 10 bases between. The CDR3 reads CASSLDLLRSYEQYF. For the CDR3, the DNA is TGTGCCAGCAGCTTAGATCTATTGAGGTCCTACGAGCAGTACTTC.

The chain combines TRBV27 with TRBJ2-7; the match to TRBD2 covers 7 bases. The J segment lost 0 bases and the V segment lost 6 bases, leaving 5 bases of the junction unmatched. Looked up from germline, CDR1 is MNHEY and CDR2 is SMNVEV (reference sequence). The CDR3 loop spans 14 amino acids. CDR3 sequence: CASSWGGFSYEQYF. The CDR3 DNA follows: TGTGCCAGCAGCTGGGGGGGATTCTCCTACGAGCAGTACTTC.

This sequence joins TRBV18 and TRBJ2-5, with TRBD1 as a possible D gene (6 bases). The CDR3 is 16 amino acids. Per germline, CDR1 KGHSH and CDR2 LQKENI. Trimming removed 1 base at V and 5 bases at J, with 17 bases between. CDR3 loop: CASSPQQGNAGETQYF. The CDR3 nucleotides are TGTGCCAGCTCACCACAACAGGGTAATGCCGGGGAGACCCAGTACTTC.

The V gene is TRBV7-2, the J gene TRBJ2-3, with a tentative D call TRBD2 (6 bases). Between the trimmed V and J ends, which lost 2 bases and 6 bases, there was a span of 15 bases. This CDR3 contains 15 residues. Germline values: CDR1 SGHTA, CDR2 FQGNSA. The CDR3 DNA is TGTGCCAGCAGCTTATTGGGTGGTGGGGGGGATACGCAGTATTTT. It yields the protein CASSLLGGGGDTQYF.

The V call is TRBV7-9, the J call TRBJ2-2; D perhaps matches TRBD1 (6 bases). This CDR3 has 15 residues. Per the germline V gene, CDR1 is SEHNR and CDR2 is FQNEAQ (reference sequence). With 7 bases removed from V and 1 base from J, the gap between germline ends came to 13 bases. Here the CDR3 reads CASIGGPMNTGELFF. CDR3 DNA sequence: TGTGCCAGCATTGGGGGCCCTATGAACACCGGGGAGCTGTTTTTT.

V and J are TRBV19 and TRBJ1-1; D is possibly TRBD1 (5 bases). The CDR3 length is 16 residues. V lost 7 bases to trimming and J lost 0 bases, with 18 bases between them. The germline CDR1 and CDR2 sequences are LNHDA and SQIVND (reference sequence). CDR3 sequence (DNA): TGTGCCAGTAACGCAGGGCTCACCGCCATGAACACTGAAGCTTTCTTT. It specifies CASNAGLTAMNTEAFF.

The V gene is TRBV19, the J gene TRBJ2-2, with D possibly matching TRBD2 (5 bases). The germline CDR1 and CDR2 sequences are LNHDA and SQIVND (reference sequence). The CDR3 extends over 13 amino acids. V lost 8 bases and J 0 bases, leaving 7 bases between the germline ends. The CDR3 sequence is CASSRANTGELFF. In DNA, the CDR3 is TGTGCCAGTTCGAGGGCGAACACCGGGGAGCTGTTTTTT.

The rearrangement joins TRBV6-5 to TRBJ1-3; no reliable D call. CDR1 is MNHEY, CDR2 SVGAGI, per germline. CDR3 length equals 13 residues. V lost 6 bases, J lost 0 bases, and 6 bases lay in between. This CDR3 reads CASRRTSGNTIYF. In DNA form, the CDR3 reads TGTGCCAGCAGACGGACCTCTGGAAACACCATATATTTT.

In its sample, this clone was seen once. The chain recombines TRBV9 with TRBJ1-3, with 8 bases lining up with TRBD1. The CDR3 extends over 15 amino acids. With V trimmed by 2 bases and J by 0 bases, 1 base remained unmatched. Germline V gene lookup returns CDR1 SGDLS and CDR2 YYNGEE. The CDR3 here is CASSVGQGSGNTIYF. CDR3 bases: TGTGCCAGCAGCGTTGGACAGGGCTCTGGAAACACCATATATTTT.

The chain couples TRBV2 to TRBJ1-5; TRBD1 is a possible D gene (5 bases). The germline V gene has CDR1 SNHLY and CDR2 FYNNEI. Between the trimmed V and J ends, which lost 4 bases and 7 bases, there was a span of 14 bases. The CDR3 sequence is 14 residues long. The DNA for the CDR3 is TGTGCCAGCAGTGGCCAGGGTCTTAGGCAGCCCCAGCATTTT. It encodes CASSGQGLRQPQHF.

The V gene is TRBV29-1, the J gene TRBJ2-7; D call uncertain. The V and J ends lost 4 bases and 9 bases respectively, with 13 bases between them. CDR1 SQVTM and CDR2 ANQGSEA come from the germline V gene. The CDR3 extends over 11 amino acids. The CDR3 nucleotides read TGCAGCGTTGTTGTTGGTGTATGGCAGTACTTC. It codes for CSVVVGVWQYF.

The DNA for the CDR3 is TGTGCCAGCAGGCTACAGGGGCCAGGGGAAAAACTGTTTTTT. The encoded protein is CASRLQGPGEKLFF. The J gene is TRBJ1-4, the V gene TRBV6-5, with 7 bases identical to TRBD1. The germline gives CDR1 MNHEY, CDR2 SVGAGI. The CDR3 sequence is 14 residues long. Trimming at V came to 6 bases and at J to 8 bases, leaving 9 bases not matched to a gene.

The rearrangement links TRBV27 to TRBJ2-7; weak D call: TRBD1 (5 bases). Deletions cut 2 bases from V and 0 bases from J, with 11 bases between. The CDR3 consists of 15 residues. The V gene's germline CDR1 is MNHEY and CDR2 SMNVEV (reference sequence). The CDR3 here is CASSLHRPSSYEQYF. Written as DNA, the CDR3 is TGTGCCAGCAGTTTACACAGGCCGAGCTCCTACGAGCAGTACTTC.

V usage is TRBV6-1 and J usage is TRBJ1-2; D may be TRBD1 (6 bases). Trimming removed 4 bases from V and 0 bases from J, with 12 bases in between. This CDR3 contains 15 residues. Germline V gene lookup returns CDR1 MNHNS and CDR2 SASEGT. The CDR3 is CASSGNRVPNYGYTF. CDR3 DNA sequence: TGTGCCAGCAGTGGGAACAGGGTTCCTAACTATGGCTACACCTTC.

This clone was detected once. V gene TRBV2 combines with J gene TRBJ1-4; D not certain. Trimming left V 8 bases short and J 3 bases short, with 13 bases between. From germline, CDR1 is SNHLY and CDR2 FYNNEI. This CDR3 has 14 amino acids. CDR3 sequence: CASHQTGANEKLFF. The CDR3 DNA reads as TGTGCCAGCCACCAAACGGGAGCTAATGAAAAACTGTTTTTT.